A selection of T cell receptor beta chains follows, all from one sample in a study of CD8+ T cells in alopecia areata. The data were produced by immunoSEQ multiplex PCR, yet TCRdb's version contains in-frame clones alone and is incomplete. There are 200,000 to 250,000 clones in the sample; roughly two fifths occur only once, and 0.48% lies in the top ten. Sequencing was performed on CD4+ T cells sorted from blood, taken at approximately week 31, from a patient treated with tofacitinib. These receptors originate from a human donor with alopecia areata. The CDR3 runs from the conserved cysteine through the conserved F or W. A D gene is named only where the DNA matches it firmly. The size field is filled for only some rows; it gives once, few, many or a size class.

J gene,D gene,clone size,V gene,CDR3 DNA,CDR3 protein
TRBJ2-3,.,.,TRBV9,TGTGCCAGCAGCGTAGGGGGGGCTCACAGAGGGACGCAGTATTTT,CASSVGGAHRGTQYF
TRBJ2-2,.,.,TRBV9,TGTGCCAGCACCGGCTCCGGGACCGGGGAGCTGTTTTTT,CASTGSGTGELFF
TRBJ1-1,.,.,TRBV5-4,TGTGCCAGCAGCTTGGCCGGACGGTGGAACACTGAAGCTTTCTTT,CASSLAGRWNTEAFF
TRBJ1-2,TRBD1,few,TRBV5-4,TGTGCCAGCAGCTCGGACAGGGGAACGGGCGGTGGCTACACCTTC,CASSSDRGTGGGYTF
TRBJ2-1,.,.,TRBV6-5,TGTGCCAGCAGTTACGATCGGGGGAACTACAATGAGCAGTTCTTC,CASSYDRGNYNEQFF
TRBJ2-7,TRBD1,.,TRBV7-8,TGTGCCAGCAGCCACGACAGGGAGCGGTACGAGCAGTACTTC,CASSHDRERYEQYF
TRBJ1-2,.,.,TRBV30,TGTGCCTTGTCCCGGGACGGGAACTATGGCTACACCTTC,CALSRDGNYGYTF
TRBJ1-1,TRBD1,.,TRBV11-1,TGTGCCAGCAGCTCCCGACAGGGCCAAATGAACACTGAAGCTTTCTTT,CASSSRQGQMNTEAFF
TRBJ1-2,.,.,TRBV30,TGTGCCTGGAGTGTTCAGAATAACTATGGCTACACCTTC,CAWSVQNNYGYTF
TRBJ2-1,.,.,TRBV30,TGTGCCGGGACGGACGGTAATGAGCAGTTCTTC,CAGTDGNEQFF
TRBJ1-1,TRBD1,many,TRBV29-1,TGCAGCGCTACGACAGGGCGGGGGAGCACTGAAGCTTTCTTT,CSATTGRGSTEAFF
TRBJ1-5,.,.,TRBV11-2,TGTGCCAGCAGCTTAGATCGAACTGTTCAGCCCCAGCATTTT,CASSLDRTVQPQHF
TRBJ1-1,TRBD1,.,TRBV4-2,TGTGCCAGCAGCCAAGAACAGGGGGCAGGGAACACTGAAGCTTTCTTT,CASSQEQGAGNTEAFF
TRBJ1-5,.,once,TRBV25-1,TGTGCCAGCAGTGCGGGGTCCAATCAGCCCCAGCATTTT,CASSAGSNQPQHF
TRBJ2-2,TRBD1,few,TRBV5-1,TGCGCCAGCAGCTCGAGACAGGGTGGCACCGGGGAGCTGTTTTTT,CASSSRQGGTGELFF
TRBJ2-7,TRBD1,many,TRBV6-6,TGTGCCAGCAGTTCCACTAAGACAGGGGCCTACGAGCAGTACTTC,CASSSTKTGAYEQYF
TRBJ2-7,.,.,TRBV7-8,TGTGCCAGCAGCTTAGCCGGACAGGGAGGGTCCCCCCACGAGCAGTACTTC,CASSLAGQGGSPHEQYF
TRBJ2-7,TRBD1,few,TRBV5-1,TGCGCCAGCAGCCGCGGACAGGGCTCCTACGAGCAGTACTTC,CASSRGQGSYEQYF
TRBJ2-1,.,few,TRBV30,TGTGCCTGGAGTGTATTGCATGAGCAGTTCTTC,CAWSVLHEQFF
TRBJ2-7,.,many,TRBV6-6,TGTGCCAGCACGGACTCCAGCTCCTACGAGCAGTACTTC,CASTDSSSYEQYF
TRBJ1-1,.,.,TRBV29-1,TGCAGCGTAAAGACCTTGGTGGGCACTGAAGCTTTCTTT,CSVKTLVGTEAFF
TRBJ2-5,.,few,TRBV14,TGTGCCAGCAGCCAGCAGGGAGAGACCCAGTACTTC,CASSQQGETQYF
TRBJ1-2,.,.,TRBV7-2,TGTGCCAGCAGCATAGACAACTATGGCTACACCTTC,CASSIDNYGYTF
TRBJ1-3,.,.,TRBV6-5,TGTGCCAGCAGTGGTAGGGATCCTGGAAACACCATATATTTT,CASSGRDPGNTIYF
TRBJ2-7,TRBD1,.,TRBV6-5,TGTGCCAGCAGCCCTTGGGGACAGGGGGCGCAGGAGCAGTACTTC,CASSPWGQGAQEQYF
TRBJ1-2,.,.,TRBV6-1,TGTGCCAGCAGTGCCATAGAGGGGGCTAACTATGGCTACACCTTC,CASSAIEGANYGYTF
TRBJ2-6,.,few,TRBV7-2,TGTGCCAGCAGCTTCGATGGGGTCGGGGCCAACGTCCTGACTTTC,CASSFDGVGANVLTF
TRBJ2-7,.,.,TRBV7-8,TGTGCCAGCAGCCCGTCCCGGGACCCCCGCCTCCGTGAGCAGTACTTC,CASSPSRDPRLREQYF
TRBJ1-1,.,.,TRBV30,TGTGCTGCGAGGAACACTGAAGCTTTCTTT,CAARNTEAFF
TRBJ1-5,.,.,TRBV19,TGTGCCAGTAGACTATCGGGGGCAGGGTATCAGCCCCAGCATTTT,CASRLSGAGYQPQHF
TRBJ1-2,.,.,TRBV4-1,TGCGCCAGCAGCCAAACCCTCGCTCGGGGGGGAGTCGACTATGGCTACACCTTC,CASSQTLARGGVDYGYTF
TRBJ1-2,.,.,TRBV9,TGTGCCAGCAGCGTAAGGGCAGGGACAAACTATGGCTACACCTTC,CASSVRAGTNYGYTF
TRBJ1-4,.,.,TRBV14,TGTGCCAGCAGCTCGACTAATGAAAAACTGTTTTTT,CASSSTNEKLFF
TRBJ1-5,.,few,TRBV27,TGTGCCAGCAGTTTTACGTCACCTAGCAATCAGCCCCAGCATTTT,CASSFTSPSNQPQHF
TRBJ1-2,.,.,TRBV29-1,TGCAGCGTAGCAGCCCGGGGCTATGGCTACACCTTC,CSVAARGYGYTF
TRBJ2-4,.,.,TRBV2,TGTGCCAGCTCAGCCAAAAACATTCAGTACTTC,CASSAKNIQYF
TRBJ1-3,.,few,TRBV15,TGTGCCACCAGCGCGGACTCTGGAAACACCATATATTTT,CATSADSGNTIYF
TRBJ1-3,.,few,TRBV7-8,TGTGCCAGCAGCACCGACCGGCCCTACCCTGGAAACACCATATATTTT,CASSTDRPYPGNTIYF
TRBJ2-7,TRBD2,.,TRBV4-1,TGCGCCAGCAGACGGGAGCGGGAGTTCGGGGAGCAGTACTTC,CASRREREFGEQYF
TRBJ2-7,TRBD1,.,TRBV6-5,TGTGCCAGCAGGTTGGACAGGGGGCTCTCCTACGAGCAGTACTTC,CASRLDRGLSYEQYF
TRBJ2-7,.,.,TRBV18,TGTGCCAGCTCACCACCGTCGTCCGCGCGAGAGCAGTACTTC,CASSPPSSAREQYF
TRBJ2-5,.,few,TRBV29-1,TGCAGCGTCCCTCTTGGGTCATGGGAGACCCAGTACTTC,CSVPLGSWETQYF
TRBJ1-2,TRBD1,.,TRBV9,TGTGCCAGCAGCGTAGGACAGGGTGCAGATGGCTACACCTTC,CASSVGQGADGYTF